Below are 26 T cell receptor beta chains sequenced from a single sample in a study of molecular identifiers for immune sequencing clone quantification. TCRdb ran MiXCR on the PCR reads and lists one entry per CDR3 protein. The table includes tens of thousands of distinct CDR3 sequences, around a sixth detected once. Sequenced sample: naive CD8+ T cells from blood, with Jurkat cell RNA spiked in. Subset given: FACS-sorted CD8+CD4-CCR7+CD45RA+ naive T cells. Source of these receptors: a human donor in good health. Some libraries in this study had Jurkat cell RNA spiked in.

As to this clonotype: A much larger clonotype is one base distant, so this may be a read error. The chain has TRBV28 and TRBJ2-7; tentatively, D is TRBD1 or TRBD2 (7 bases each). The length of the CDR3 is 13 residues. CDR1 and CDR2 (germline): MDHEN, SYDVKM. The CDR3 loop is CASQGGVLYGQYF. The CDR3 nucleotides read TGTGCCAGCCAGGGGGGGGTACTCTACGGGCAGTACTTC.

At least ten counts were recorded for this clonotype. The rearrangement uses TRBV19 and TRBJ2-7, with a weak D call TRBD1 (5 bases). The germline V and J ends were trimmed by 3 bases and 6 bases, with 12 bases remaining between them. The CDR3 runs 13 residues. The V gene's germline CDR1 is LNHDA and CDR2 SQIVND (reference sequence). CDR3 region: CASSIQGMGEQYF. The CDR3 coding sequence is TGTGCCAGTAGTATCCAGGGAATGGGCGAGCAGTACTTC.

This clonotype was detected many times. V is TRBV14 and J is TRBJ2-1; D is undetermined. V was clipped by 3 bases and J by 2 bases, with 11 bases between them. This CDR3 region has 15 residues. CDR1 and CDR2 (germline): SGHDN, FVKESK. CDR3 nucleotide sequence: TGTGCCAGCAGCCAGTGGAGAACCCCCTACAATGAGCAGTTCTTC. It yields the protein CASSQWRTPYNEQFF.

A remark on this clonotype: This may be a read error: a much more frequent sequence differs by one nucleotide. The V gene is TRBV12-3 or TRBV12-4, the J gene TRBJ2-1; D is perhaps TRBD2 (6 bases). The CDR3 spans 15 residues. CDR3 sequence reads: CASSLGVAAYSEQFF. The CDR3 DNA is TGTGCCAGCAGTTTAGGGGTAGCGGCCTACAGTGAGCAGTTCTTC.

This chain links TRBV19 with TRBJ2-6, with a possible D match to TRBD2 (6 bases). Germline V gene sequence: CDR1 LNHDA, CDR2 SQIVND (reference sequence). The CDR3 covers 15 residues. V lost 7 bases and J 1 base, leaving 11 bases between the germline ends. The CDR3 spells CASTLGRSGANVLTF. The CDR3 nucleotides are TGTGCCAGTACCCTAGGGAGGTCTGGGGCCAACGTCCTGACTTTC.

This clonotype was found many times. The chain joins TRBV7-8 to TRBJ2-7, with a possible D match to TRBD2 (5 bases). The CDR3 loop spans 16 amino acids. Germline CDR1 is SGHVS and CDR2 is FQNEAQ. Trimming cost V 4 bases and J 0 bases, with 16 bases left between them. The CDR3: CASSSAVGVSSYEQYF. The CDR3 coding sequence is TGTGCCAGCAGCTCAGCGGTCGGGGTGAGCTCCTACGAGCAGTACTTC.

About this clonotype itself: Being one base from a much bigger clone, this may be a read error. The missing conserved phenylalanine or tryptophan at the end of this CDR3 makes a read error likely. V and J are TRBV5-4 and TRBJ2-7; TRBD2 matches 7 bases. Per the germline V gene, CDR1 is SGHNT and CDR2 is YYREEE (reference sequence). J lost 2 bases, V lost 3 bases, and 5 bases had no gene match. The CDR3 contains 14 residues. The CDR3 reads CASSWGGSTYEQYS. In DNA form, the CDR3 reads TGTGCCAGCAGCTGGGGGGGAAGTACCTACGAGCAGTACTCC.

The chain couples TRBV28 to TRBJ2-3, with D perhaps TRBD2 (7 bases). V lost 6 bases to trimming and J lost 2 bases, with 18 bases between them. Looked up from germline, CDR1 is MDHEN and CDR2 is SYDVKM. This CDR3 is 16 amino acids long. CDR3 coding DNA: TGTGCCAGCAGCCCAGTTCGGGGGGCCTACACAGATACGCAGTATTTT. Translation gives CASSPVRGAYTDTQYF.

This clonotype was counted only a few times. CDR3 protein: CASSPGRGPYEQYF. The CDR3, as DNA: TGTGCCAGCAGCCCGGGGAGGGGGCCGTACGAGCAGTACTTC. The genes are TRBV14 and TRBJ2-7; D could derive from TRBD1 or TRBD2 (7 bases each). CDR1 SGHDN and CDR2 FVKESK come from the germline V gene. Trimming left V 4 bases short and J 4 bases short, with 14 bases between. This CDR3 contains 14 residues.

This clonotype was detected ten times or more. The germline gene is not matched at one end of the junction; a read error may be the cause. The CDR3 DNA follows: TGCAGCGTGGAAGGACAGGGCCCTAACTATGGCTACACCTTC. It specifies CSVEGQGPNYGYTF. The chain uses TRBV29-1 and TRBJ1-2; TRBD1 agrees at 8 bases. The length of the CDR3 is 14 residues. Germline V CDR1 and CDR2: SQVTM, ANQGSEA. Full variable domain (missing parts from reference TRBV29-1 and TRBJ1-2): SAVISQKPSRDICQRGTSLTIQCQVDSQVTMMFWYRQQPGQSLTLIATANQGSEATYESGFVIDKFPISRPNLTFSTLTVSNMSPEDSSIYLCSVEGQGPNYGYTFGSGTRLTVV.

In the case of this clonotype: Likely a read error: the CDR3 ends without its conserved phenylalanine or tryptophan. V usage is TRBV28 and J usage is TRBJ2-1; no clear D. The V and J ends lost 4 bases and 8 bases respectively, with 12 bases between them. The germline CDR1 and CDR2 sequences are MDHEN and SYDVKM. The length of the CDR3 is 13 residues. The CDR3 DNA reads TGTGCCAGCAGTTCCATGACTGGGGATGAGCAGTTCTCC. Amino acids: CASSSMTGDEQFS.

This clonotype came up many times. CDR3: CASSFGGLGGIEQYF. As DNA, the CDR3 is TGTGCCAGCAGTTTCGGGGGACTAGGGGGCATCGAGCAGTACTTC. The J gene is TRBJ2-7, the V gene TRBV27; tentative D call: TRBD2 (8 bases). The germline gives CDR1 MNHEY, CDR2 SMNVEV (reference sequence). This CDR3 has 15 amino acids. V lost 3 bases to trimming and J lost 6 bases, with 18 bases between them.

The rearrangement links TRBV20-1 to TRBJ2-7; D is possibly TRBD1 or TRBD2 (6 bases each). CDR1 and CDR2 from the germline V gene are DFQATT and SNEGSKA (reference sequence). This CDR3 region has 16 residues. The germline V and J ends were trimmed by 0 bases and 3 bases, with 18 bases remaining between them. In DNA, the CDR3 is TGCAGTGCTAGAGATCCCATTAGGAGGGGGATCTACGAGCAGTACTTC. This codes for CSARDPIRRGIYEQYF.

This clonotype was found many times. The chain is built from TRBV7-9 and TRBJ2-3; D tentatively reads TRBD1 or TRBD2 (6 bases each). Germline CDR1 is SEHNR and CDR2 is FQNEAQ (reference sequence). The CDR3 covers 15 residues. Trimming shortened V by 6 bases and J by 0 bases, and 13 bases separated the two germline ends. The CDR3 region is CASSRRGHSTDTQYF. The CDR3 DNA follows: TGTGCCAGCAGTCGACGGGGGCATAGCACAGATACGCAGTATTTT.

On this clonotype itself: A much more abundant neighbour one base away suggests this may be a read error. The chain recombines TRBV4-1 with TRBJ2-7; 8 bases fit TRBD1. This CDR3 has 13 amino acids. Germline CDR1 is MGHRA and CDR2 is YSYEKL. The CDR3 nucleotides are TGCGCCAGCAGCCGGGACAGGTCCTACAAGCAGTACTTC. This codes for CASSRDRSYKQYF.

This clonotype was seen ten or more times. This chain uses TRBV28 with TRBJ1-6; TRBD1 matches 9 bases. The CDR3 length is 17 residues. Germline-derived CDR1 and CDR2 are MDHEN and SYDVKM. The V and J ends lost 5 bases and 7 bases, in that order; junction bases with no gene match: 12. Here the CDR3 reads CASSPLFGQGPNSPLHF. CDR3 nucleotide sequence: TGTGCCAGCAGTCCTCTTTTCGGACAGGGGCCAAATTCACCCCTCCACTTT.

This rearrangement joins TRBV2 to TRBJ2-1; 7 nucleotides align to TRBD2. Germline assignment: CDR1 SNHLY and CDR2 FYNNEI. The V gene end was trimmed by 4 bases and the J gene end by 0 bases; junction bases not matched to a gene: 6. The CDR3 sequence is 16 residues long. The CDR3 sequence is CASSGSGIPSYNEQFF. CDR3 sequence (DNA): TGTGCCAGCAGTGGGAGCGGGATTCCCTCCTACAATGAGCAGTTCTTC.

Concerning this clonotype itself: A read error is possible here, since a much larger clone lies one base away. The chain combines TRBV27 with TRBJ1-5; 7 nucleotides line up with TRBD1. This CDR3 region has 14 residues. Germline V gene sequence: CDR1 MNHEY, CDR2 SMNVEV (reference sequence). Written as DNA, the CDR3 is TGTACCAGCAGACCGGGACAGACCAATCAGCCCCAGCATTTT. It specifies CTSRPGQTNQPQHF.

This clonotype showed up many times. The chain has TRBV13 and TRBJ2-7; TRBD2 agrees at 13 bases. This CDR3 contains 16 residues. CDR1 is PRHDT, CDR2 FYEKMQ, per germline (reference sequence). The trim removed 5 bases at V and 3 bases at J, leaving 7 bases unmatched. CDR3 sequence reads: CASSAGLAGPNYEQYF. In DNA, the CDR3 is TGTGCCAGCAGCGCGGGACTAGCGGGACCCAACTACGAGCAGTACTTC.

V and J are TRBV19 and TRBJ2-1; D may be TRBD1 or TRBD2 (5 bases each). Germline lookup yields CDR1 LNHDA and CDR2 SQIVND (reference sequence). This CDR3 spans 16 amino acids. V was pared by 5 bases and J by 7 bases, with 21 bases between. As DNA, the CDR3 is TGTGCCAGTAGTGTTGGGGGAAGGCTTGGGTTGAATGAGCAGTTCTTC. Protein: CASSVGGRLGLNEQFF.

This clonotype has a handful of counts. The chain recombines TRBV7-9 with TRBJ2-7; TRBD1 is a possible D gene (8 bases). V lost 10 bases and J 2 bases, leaving 27 bases between the germline ends. This CDR3 has 17 residues. Germline V gene sequence: CDR1 SEHNR, CDR2 FQNEAQ (reference sequence). CDR3 loop: CATNRGDRPSRTYEQYF. CDR3 nucleotide sequence: TGTGCCACGAACCGGGGGGACAGGCCGTCGCGAACCTACGAGCAGTACTTC.

This clonotype was seen only a few times. V and J are TRBV28 and TRBJ2-2; tentatively, D is TRBD2 (5 bases). Germline lookup yields CDR1 MDHEN and CDR2 SYDVKM. The CDR3 sequence is 14 residues long. Trimming cost V 6 bases and J 0 bases, with 8 bases left between them. The CDR3 spells CASSLLANTGELFF. DNA of the CDR3: TGTGCCAGCAGCCTACTAGCGAACACCGGGGAGCTGTTTTTT.

With respect to this clonotype: One base away lies a much larger clone, so this may be a sequencing read error. V and J are TRBV15 and TRBJ1-1; 7 bases are a match to TRBD1. Germline V lookup: CDR1 LNHNV, CDR2 YYDKDF (reference sequence). The J segment lost 1 base and the V segment lost 7 bases, leaving 3 bases of the junction unmatched. The CDR3 sequence is 13 residues long. The CDR3 DNA reads as TGTGCCACCAACAGGGGTTGGAACACTGAAGCTTTCTTT. It codes for CATNRGWNTEAFF.

This clonotype has more than one count but fewer than ten. DNA for the CDR3: TGTGCCGGGGTATCGCGAAGGTTTGAAGCTTTCTTT. This gives the protein CAGVSRRFEAFF. V is TRBV2 and J is TRBJ1-1; unclear D gene. The germline CDR1 and CDR2 sequences are SNHLY and FYNNEI. V dropped 11 bases and J dropped 7 bases, with 17 bases sitting between them. The CDR3 covers 12 residues.

This clonotype was detected many times. The CDR3 sequence is CASSTEEDRGIEETQYF. The CDR3 DNA is TGTGCCAGCAGTACCGAAGAGGACAGGGGGATTGAAGAGACCCAGTACTTC. The rearrangement joins TRBV28 to TRBJ2-5; 10 bases line up with TRBD1. Germline V lookup: CDR1 MDHEN, CDR2 SYDVKM. Trimming at V came to 5 bases and at J to 3 bases, leaving 12 bases not matched to a gene. The CDR3 contains 17 residues.

The chain is built from TRBV7-9 and TRBJ2-2; TRBD1 matches 7 bases. From germline, CDR1 is SEHNR and CDR2 FQNEAQ (reference sequence). Unmatched junction bases numbered 15, after V lost 5 bases and J lost 3 bases. The CDR3 extends over 18 amino acids. CDR3 sequence (DNA): TGTGCCAGCAGCAGACGACAGGGTTCCGCCATCGACACCGGGGAGCTGTTTTTT. The encoded protein is CASSRRQGSAIDTGELFF.